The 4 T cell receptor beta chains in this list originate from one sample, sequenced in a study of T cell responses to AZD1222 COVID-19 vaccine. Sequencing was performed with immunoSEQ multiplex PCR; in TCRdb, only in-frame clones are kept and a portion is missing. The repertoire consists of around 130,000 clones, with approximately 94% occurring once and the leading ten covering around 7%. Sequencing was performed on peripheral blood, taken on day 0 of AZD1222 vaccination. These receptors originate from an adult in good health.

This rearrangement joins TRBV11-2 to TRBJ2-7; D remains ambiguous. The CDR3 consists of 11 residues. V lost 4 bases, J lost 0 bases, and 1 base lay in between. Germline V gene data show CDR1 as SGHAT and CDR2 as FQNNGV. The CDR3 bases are TGTGCCAGCAGCTACTCCTACGAGCAGTACTTC. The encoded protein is CASSYSYEQYF.

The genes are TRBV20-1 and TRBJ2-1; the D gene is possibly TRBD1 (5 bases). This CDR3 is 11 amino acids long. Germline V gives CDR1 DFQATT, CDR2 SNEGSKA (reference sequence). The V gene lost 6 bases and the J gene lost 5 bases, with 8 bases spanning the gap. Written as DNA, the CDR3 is TGCAGTGCCCAACAGGACAATGAGCAGTTCTTC. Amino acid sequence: CSAQQDNEQFF.

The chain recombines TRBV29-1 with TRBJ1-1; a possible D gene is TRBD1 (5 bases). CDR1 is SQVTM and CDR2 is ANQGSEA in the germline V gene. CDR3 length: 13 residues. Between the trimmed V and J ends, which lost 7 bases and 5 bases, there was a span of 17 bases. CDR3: CSGWTRGRTEAFF. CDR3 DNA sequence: TGCAGCGGATGGACAAGGGGAAGGACTGAAGCTTTCTTT.

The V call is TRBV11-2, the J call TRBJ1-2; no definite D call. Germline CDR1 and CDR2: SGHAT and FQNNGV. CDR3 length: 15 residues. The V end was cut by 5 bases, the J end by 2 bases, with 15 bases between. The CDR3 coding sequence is TGTGCCAGCAGCGCTCGGGTTAGCGGAAACTATGGCTACACCTTC. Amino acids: CASSARVSGNYGYTF.